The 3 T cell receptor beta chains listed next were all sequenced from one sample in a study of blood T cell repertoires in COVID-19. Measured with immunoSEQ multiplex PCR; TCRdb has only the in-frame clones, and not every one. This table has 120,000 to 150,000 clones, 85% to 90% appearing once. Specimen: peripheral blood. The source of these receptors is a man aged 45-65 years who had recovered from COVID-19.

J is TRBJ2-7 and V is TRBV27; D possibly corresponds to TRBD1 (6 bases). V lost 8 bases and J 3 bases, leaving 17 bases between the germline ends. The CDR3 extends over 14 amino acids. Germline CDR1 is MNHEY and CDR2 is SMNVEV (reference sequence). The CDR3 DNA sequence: TGTGCCAGCGGGGATGGACAGAGGGACTACGAGCAGTACTTC. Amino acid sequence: CASGDGQRDYEQYF.

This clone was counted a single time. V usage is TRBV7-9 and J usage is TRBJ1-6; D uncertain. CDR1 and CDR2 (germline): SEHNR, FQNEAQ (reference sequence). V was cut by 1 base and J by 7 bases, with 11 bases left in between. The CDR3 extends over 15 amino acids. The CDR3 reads CASSLGAVGNSPLHF. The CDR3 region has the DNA TGTGCCAGCAGCTTAGGGGCAGTCGGAAATTCACCCCTCCACTTT.

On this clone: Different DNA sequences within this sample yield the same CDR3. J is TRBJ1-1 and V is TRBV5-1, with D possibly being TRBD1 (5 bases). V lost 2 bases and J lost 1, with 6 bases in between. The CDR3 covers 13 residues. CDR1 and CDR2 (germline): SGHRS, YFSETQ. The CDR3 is CASSFQGNTEAFF. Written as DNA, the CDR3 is TGCGCCAGCAGCTTCCAGGGGAACACTGAAGCTTTCTTT.